These T cell receptor beta chains were read from a single sample in a study of PD-L1 blockade in urothelial cancer. Assay: immunoSEQ multiplex PCR; the TCRdb copy retains only in-frame clones and omits some. The sample holds 40,000 to 45,000 clones, roughly 85% seen once. Sample: PBMCs, taken around atezolizumab (anti-PD-L1) treatment. These TCRs come from a man aged 55 to 69 with urothelial cancer. Both conserved end residues are part of each CDR3. A D gene is named only where the DNA matches it firmly. Clone size, where shown, is once, few, many, or a class for clones that have expanded.

length: 14; D: TRBD1; size: -; J: TRBJ2-1; V: TRBV27; CDR3: CASSLGRGLDEQFF; DNA: TGTGCCAGCAGTTTAGGCAGGGGGCTCGATGAGCAGTTCTTC
length: 14; D: TRBD2; size: few; J: TRBJ2-1; V: TRBV7-2; CDR3: CASSLASGNNEQFF; DNA: TGTGCCAGCAGCTTAGCGAGCGGGAACAATGAGCAGTTCTTC
length: 16; D: -; size: -; J: TRBJ1-4; V: TRBV4-1; CDR3: CASSRQVTATNEKLFF; DNA: TGCGCCAGCAGCCGACAGGTTACAGCAACTAATGAAAAACTGTTTTTT
length: 16; D: TRBD1; size: -; J: TRBJ1-6; V: TRBV9; CDR3: CASSSTTGAYNSPLHF; DNA: TGTGCCAGCAGCTCCACGACAGGGGCGTATAATTCACCCCTCCACTTT
length: 17; D: -; size: -; J: TRBJ2-3; V: TRBV5-6; CDR3: CASSLGGGEFEADTQYF; DNA: TGTGCCAGCAGCCTGGGAGGGGGCGAATTTGAAGCAGATACGCAGTATTTT
length: 14; D: -; size: -; J: TRBJ2-2; V: TRBV11-2; CDR3: CASSFHEGAGELFF; DNA: TGTGCCAGCAGCTTTCACGAGGGGGCCGGGGAGCTGTTTTTT
length: 13; D: -; size: -; J: TRBJ1-1; V: TRBV25-1; CDR3: CASSVQGFTEAFF; DNA: TGTGCCAGCAGTGTACAGGGTTTCACTGAAGCTTTCTTT
length: 14; D: -; size: -; J: TRBJ2-7; V: TRBV5-5; CDR3: CASSSRSSVDEQYF; DNA: TGTGCCAGCAGCTCCCGTTCCTCGGTGGACGAGCAGTACTTC
length: 15; D: TRBD2; size: -; J: TRBJ2-3; V: TRBV2; CDR3: CASSISRGSTDTQYF; DNA: TGTGCCAGCAGTATTTCGCGGGGGAGTACAGATACGCAGTATTTT
length: 15; D: -; size: -; J: TRBJ2-6; V: TRBV19; CDR3: CASKQVSSGANVLTF; DNA: TGTGCCAGTAAACAGGTTAGCTCTGGGGCCAACGTCCTGACTTTC
length: 17; D: -; size: -; J: TRBJ1-1; V: TRBV7-9; CDR3: CASSLYPGGRDNTEAFF; DNA: TGTGCCAGCAGCTTATATCCGGGGGGCAGGGACAACACTGAAGCTTTCTTT
length: 13; D: -; size: -; J: TRBJ2-7; V: TRBV27; CDR3: CASSFGDKYEQYF; DNA: TGTGCCAGCAGTTTCGGGGACAAATACGAGCAGTACTTC
length: 13; D: -; size: -; J: TRBJ1-1; V: TRBV28; CDR3: CASSRTPNTEAFF; DNA: TGTGCCAGCAGTCGGACACCGAACACTGAAGCTTTCTTT
length: 14; D: -; size: -; J: TRBJ1-2; V: TRBV6-1; CDR3: CASSEWAGDYGYTF; DNA: TGTGCCAGCAGTGAATGGGCAGGGGACTATGGCTACACCTTC
length: 13; D: -; size: -; J: TRBJ1-2; V: TRBV6-5; CDR3: CASSPTGTYGYTF; DNA: TGTGCCAGCAGCCCGACAGGCACCTATGGCTACACCTTC
length: 15; D: -; size: -; J: TRBJ2-7; V: TRBV7-2; CDR3: CASSFSGDSPYEQYF; DNA: TGTGCCAGCAGCTTCTCGGGGGACTCCCCCTACGAGCAGTACTTC
length: 12; D: TRBD1; size: -; J: TRBJ1-2; V: TRBV11-2; CDR3: CASSKGQYGYTF; DNA: TGTGCCAGCAGCAAGGGACAGTATGGCTACACCTTC
length: 13; D: -; size: few; J: TRBJ1-1; V: TRBV30; CDR3: CAWSLGRNTEAFF; DNA: TGTGCCTGGAGCTTAGGGAGGAACACTGAAGCTTTCTTT
length: 15; D: -; size: -; J: TRBJ1-5; V: TRBV16; CDR3: CASSQDNRRNQPQHF; DNA: TGTGCCAGCAGCCAGGACAACAGACGCAATCAGCCCCAGCATTTT
length: 16; D: TRBD2; size: -; J: TRBJ2-1; V: TRBV9; CDR3: CASSRPPGGYYNEQFF; DNA: TGTGCCAGCAGCCGCCCCCCGGGGGGATACTACAATGAGCAGTTCTTC
length: 12; D: -; size: -; J: TRBJ2-7; V: TRBV2; CDR3: CASTRATYEQYF; DNA: TGTGCCAGCACCAGGGCTACCTACGAGCAGTACTTC
length: 17; D: TRBD2; size: -; J: TRBJ2-5; V: TRBV4-2; CDR3: CASSQEGLTGGQETQYF; DNA: TGTGCCAGCAGCCAAGAAGGCCTTACGGGGGGGCAAGAGACCCAGTACTTC
length: 15; D: -; size: few; J: TRBJ1-6; V: TRBV5-4; CDR3: CASSPQGAYNSPLHF; DNA: TGTGCCAGCAGCCCACAGGGCGCCTATAATTCACCCCTCCACTTT
length: 14; D: -; size: -; J: TRBJ1-6; V: TRBV6-5; CDR3: CASSWQGSYSPLHF; DNA: TGTGCCAGCAGTTGGCAGGGTTCCTATTCACCCCTCCACTTT
length: 18; D: TRBD1; size: -; J: TRBJ1-1; V: TRBV7-6; CDR3: CASSLLGGQQGENTEAFF; DNA: TGTGCCAGCAGCTTATTGGGGGGGCAACAGGGGGAGAACACTGAAGCTTTCTTT
length: 15; D: -; size: -; J: TRBJ1-5; V: TRBV28; CDR3: CATQYVTTSNQPQHF; DNA: TGTGCCACCCAATACGTCACAACTAGCAATCAGCCCCAGCATTTT
length: 13; D: -; size: -; J: TRBJ1-2; V: TRBV7-9; CDR3: CASTPVGGGGYTF; DNA: TGTGCCAGCACCCCGGTGGGAGGGGGAGGCTACACCTTC
length: 14; D: TRBD1; size: -; J: TRBJ1-1; V: TRBV30; CDR3: CAYIQGKWHTEAFF; DNA: TGTGCATACATACAGGGGAAGTGGCACACTGAAGCTTTCTTT
length: 14; D: -; size: -; J: TRBJ2-7; V: TRBV10-1; CDR3: CASSNRQGGDEQYF; DNA: TGCGCCAGCAGTAATAGACAGGGAGGCGACGAGCAGTACTTC
length: 16; D: -; size: -; J: TRBJ1-2; V: TRBV19; CDR3: CASSIDRARSNYGYTF; DNA: TGTGCCAGTAGTATAGACAGGGCGCGATCTAACTATGGCTACACCTTC
length: 16; D: TRBD2; size: -; J: TRBJ2-7; V: TRBV7-8; CDR3: CASSRGLAGGIYEQYF; DNA: TGTGCCAGCAGCCGCGGACTAGCGGGGGGCATTTACGAGCAGTACTTC
length: 13; D: -; size: few; J: TRBJ2-5; V: TRBV6-6; CDR3: CASSYLGGETQYF; DNA: TGTGCCAGCAGTTACCTGGGGGGAGAGACCCAGTACTTC
length: 15; D: -; size: -; J: TRBJ1-1; V: TRBV28; CDR3: CASTPAPGLSAEAFF; DNA: TGTGCCAGCACTCCCGCCCCAGGGTTGTCTGCTGAAGCTTTCTTT
length: 16; D: TRBD1; size: -; J: TRBJ2-7; V: TRBV6-4; CDR3: CASSDRFYDREYEQYF; DNA: TGTGCCAGCAGTGACCGATTCTATGACAGGGAATACGAGCAGTACTTC
length: 12; D: TRBD1; size: -; J: TRBJ2-7; V: TRBV5-1; CDR3: CASRMGTGEQYF; DNA: TGCGCCAGCCGAATGGGGACAGGGGAGCAGTACTTC